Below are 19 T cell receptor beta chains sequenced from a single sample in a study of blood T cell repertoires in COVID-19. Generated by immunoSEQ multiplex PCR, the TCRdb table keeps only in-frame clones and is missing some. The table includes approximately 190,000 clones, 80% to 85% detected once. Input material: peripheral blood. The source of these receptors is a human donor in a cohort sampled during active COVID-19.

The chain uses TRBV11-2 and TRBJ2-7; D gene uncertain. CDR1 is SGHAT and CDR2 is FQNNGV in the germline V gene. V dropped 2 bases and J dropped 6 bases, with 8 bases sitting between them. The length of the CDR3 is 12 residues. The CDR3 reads CASSLNSLEQYV. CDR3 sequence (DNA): TGTGCCAGCAGCTTAAATTCCCTCGAGCAGTACGTC.

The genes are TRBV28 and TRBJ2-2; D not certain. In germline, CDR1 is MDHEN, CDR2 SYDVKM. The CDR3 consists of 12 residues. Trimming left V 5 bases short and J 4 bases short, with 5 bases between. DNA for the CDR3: TGTGCCAGCAGTCCCAGCACCGGGGAGCTGTTTTTT. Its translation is CASSPSTGELFF.

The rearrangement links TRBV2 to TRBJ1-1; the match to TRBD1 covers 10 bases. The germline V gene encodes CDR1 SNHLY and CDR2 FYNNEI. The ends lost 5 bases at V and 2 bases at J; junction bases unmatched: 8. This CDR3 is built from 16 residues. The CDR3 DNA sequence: TGTGCCAGCAGTCTTCGACAGGGGGCGGATAACACTGAAGCTTTCTTT. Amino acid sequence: CASSLRQGADNTEAFF.

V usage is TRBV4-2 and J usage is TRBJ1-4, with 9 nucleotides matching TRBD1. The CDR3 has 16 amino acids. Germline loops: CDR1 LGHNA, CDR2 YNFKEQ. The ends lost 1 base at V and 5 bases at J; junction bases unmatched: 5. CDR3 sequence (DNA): TGTGCCAGCAGCCAAGCTTCGGGACAGGGCAATGAAAAACTGTTTTTT. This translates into CASSQASGQGNEKLFF.

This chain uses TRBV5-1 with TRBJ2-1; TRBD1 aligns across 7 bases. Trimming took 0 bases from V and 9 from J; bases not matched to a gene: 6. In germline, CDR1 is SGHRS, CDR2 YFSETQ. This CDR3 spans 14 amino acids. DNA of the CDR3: TGCGCCAGCAGCTTGGCTCAGGGGGTGGTTGAGCAGTTCTTC. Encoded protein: CASSLAQGVVEQFF.

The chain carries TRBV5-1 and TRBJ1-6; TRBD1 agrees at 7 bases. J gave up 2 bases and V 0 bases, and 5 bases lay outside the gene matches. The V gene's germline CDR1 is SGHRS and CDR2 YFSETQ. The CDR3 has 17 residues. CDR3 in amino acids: CASSLDLQGTYNSPLHF. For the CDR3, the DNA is TGCGCCAGCAGCTTGGACCTACAGGGGACCTATAATTCACCCCTCCACTTT.

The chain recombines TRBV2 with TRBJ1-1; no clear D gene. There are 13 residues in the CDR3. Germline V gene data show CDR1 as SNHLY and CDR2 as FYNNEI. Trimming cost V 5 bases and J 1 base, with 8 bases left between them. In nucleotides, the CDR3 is TGTGCCAGCAGTCTGGAGGAGAACACTGAAGCTTTCTTT. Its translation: CASSLEENTEAFF.

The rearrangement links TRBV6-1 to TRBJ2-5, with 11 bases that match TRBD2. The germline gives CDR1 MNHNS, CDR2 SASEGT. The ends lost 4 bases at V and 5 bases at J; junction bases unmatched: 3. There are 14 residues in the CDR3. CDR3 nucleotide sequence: TGTGCCAGCAGTGTAGCGGGGGGGCTCGAGACCCAGTACTTC. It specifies CASSVAGGLETQYF.

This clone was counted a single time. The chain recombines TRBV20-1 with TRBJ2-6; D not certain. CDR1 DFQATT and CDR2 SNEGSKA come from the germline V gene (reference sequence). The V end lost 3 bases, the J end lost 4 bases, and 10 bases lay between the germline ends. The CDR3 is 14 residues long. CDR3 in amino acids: CSASLSRGANVLTF. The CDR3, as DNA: TGCAGTGCTAGTTTGTCTCGGGGGGCCAACGTCCTGACTTTC.

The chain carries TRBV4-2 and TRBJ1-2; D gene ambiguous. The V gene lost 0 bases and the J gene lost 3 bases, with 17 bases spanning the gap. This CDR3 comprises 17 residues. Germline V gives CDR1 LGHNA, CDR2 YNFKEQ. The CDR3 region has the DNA TGTGCCAGCAGCCAAGAATGGAGCCGGGTGGTGGACTATGGCTACACCTTC. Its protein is CASSQEWSRVVDYGYTF.

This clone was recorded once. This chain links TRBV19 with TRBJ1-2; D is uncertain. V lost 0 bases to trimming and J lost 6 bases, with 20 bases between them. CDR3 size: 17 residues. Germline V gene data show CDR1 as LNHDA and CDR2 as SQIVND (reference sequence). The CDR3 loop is CASSIDLPGMTIHGYTF. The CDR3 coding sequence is TGTGCCAGTAGTATAGATCTTCCGGGTATGACCATACATGGCTACACCTTC. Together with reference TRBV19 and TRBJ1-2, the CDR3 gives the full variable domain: DGGITQSPKYLFRKEGQNVTLSCEQNLNHDAMYWYRQDPGQGLRLIYYSQIVNDFQKGDIAEGYSVSREKKESFPLTVTSAQKNPTAFYLCASSIDLPGMTIHGYTFGSGTRLTVV.

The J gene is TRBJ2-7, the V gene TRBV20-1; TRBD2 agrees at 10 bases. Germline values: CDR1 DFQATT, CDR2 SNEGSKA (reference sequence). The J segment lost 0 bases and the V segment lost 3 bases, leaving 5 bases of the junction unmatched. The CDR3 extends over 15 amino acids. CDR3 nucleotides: TGCAGTGCTAGTCTTGGGACTAGCGCCTCCTACGAGCAGTACTTC. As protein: CSASLGTSASYEQYF.

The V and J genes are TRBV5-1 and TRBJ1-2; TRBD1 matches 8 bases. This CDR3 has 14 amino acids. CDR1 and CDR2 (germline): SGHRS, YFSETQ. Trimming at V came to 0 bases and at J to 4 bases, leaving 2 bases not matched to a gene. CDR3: CASSLGTGTYGYTF. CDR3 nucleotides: TGCGCCAGCAGCTTGGGGACAGGGACCTATGGCTACACCTTC.

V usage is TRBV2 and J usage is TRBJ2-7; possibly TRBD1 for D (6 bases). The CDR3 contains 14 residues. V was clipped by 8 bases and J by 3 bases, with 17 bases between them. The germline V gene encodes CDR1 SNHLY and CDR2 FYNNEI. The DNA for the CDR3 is TGTGCCAGCGCCTCTGGGTCAGGGGTCTACGAGCAGTACTTC. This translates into CASASGSGVYEQYF.

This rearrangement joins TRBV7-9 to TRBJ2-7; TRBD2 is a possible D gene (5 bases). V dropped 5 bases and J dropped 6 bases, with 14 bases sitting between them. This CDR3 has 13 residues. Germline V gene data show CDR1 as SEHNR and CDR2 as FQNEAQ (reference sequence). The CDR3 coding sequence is TGTGCCAGCAGCCATAGCGCCCCGATCGAGCAGTACTTC. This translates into CASSHSAPIEQYF.

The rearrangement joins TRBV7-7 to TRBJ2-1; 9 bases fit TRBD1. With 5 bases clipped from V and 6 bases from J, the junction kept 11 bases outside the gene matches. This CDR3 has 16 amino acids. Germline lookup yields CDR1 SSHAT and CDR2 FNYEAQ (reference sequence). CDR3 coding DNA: TGTGCCAGCAGCCCTCTGGGACAGGGTCGGCGCAATGAGCAGTTCTTC. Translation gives CASSPLGQGRRNEQFF.

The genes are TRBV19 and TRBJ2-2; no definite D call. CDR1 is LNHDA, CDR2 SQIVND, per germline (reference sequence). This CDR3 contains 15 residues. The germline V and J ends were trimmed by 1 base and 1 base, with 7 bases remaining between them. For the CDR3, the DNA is TGTGCCAGTAGTATAGTTCCAGAGAACACCGGGGAGCTGTTTTTT. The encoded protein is CASSIVPENTGELFF.

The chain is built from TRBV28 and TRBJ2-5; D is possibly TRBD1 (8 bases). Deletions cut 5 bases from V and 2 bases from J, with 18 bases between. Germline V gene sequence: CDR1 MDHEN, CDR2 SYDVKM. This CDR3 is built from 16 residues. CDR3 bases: TGTGCCAGCAGTAAACAGGGGGGGAGAGGGCAAGAGACCCAGTACTTC. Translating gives CASSKQGGRGQETQYF.

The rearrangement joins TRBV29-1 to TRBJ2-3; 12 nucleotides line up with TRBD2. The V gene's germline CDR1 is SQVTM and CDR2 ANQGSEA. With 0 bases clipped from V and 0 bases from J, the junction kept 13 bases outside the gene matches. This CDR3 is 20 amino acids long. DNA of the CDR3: TGCAGCGTTGAAGATCCGACTAGCGGGAGACACCTTACTAGCACAGATACGCAGTATTTT. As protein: CSVEDPTSGRHLTSTDTQYF.